These T cell receptor beta chains were read from a single sample in a study of T cells in Graves' hyperthyroidism and ophthalmopathy. TCRdb called the multiplex PCR reads again in MiXCR, with one record for every CDR3 protein. This table has over 700,000 distinct CDR3 sequences, 35% appearing once. Sequenced sample: blood. These TCRs come from a woman aged 40 to 49 with Graves' hyperthyroidism. The CDR3 runs from the conserved cysteine through the conserved F or W. A D gene is named only where the DNA matches it firmly. Part of the rows lack a size; the others show once, few, many or a class for expanded clones.

J	D	V	length	size	DNA	CDR3
TRBJ2-5	.	TRBV6-5	14	.	TGTGCCAGCAGGAAAGGGCAGCATGAGGAGACCCAGTACTTC	CASRKGQHEETQYF
TRBJ1-5	.	TRBV19	13	.	TGTGCCAGTAGTATATTACGTGGTCAGCCCCAGCATTTT	CASSILRGQPQHF
TRBJ2-7	TRBD1	TRBV7-2	14	.	TGTGCCAGCAGCCCGGGGACAGGGGGCGTCGAGCAGTACTTC	CASSPGTGGVEQYF
TRBJ2-3	.	TRBV7-9	12	.	TGTGCCAGCAGCTCGACTGGGGATACGCAGTATTTT	CASSSTGDTQYF
TRBJ2-5	TRBD1	TRBV10-3	17	many	TGTGCCATCAGTGACTTCCCAACCTGGGACAGGGGAGAGACCCAGTACTTC	CAISDFPTWDRGETQYF
TRBJ1-2	.	TRBV9	13	.	TGTGCCAGCAGAGGGGACGGAAACTATGGCTACACCTTC	CASRGDGNYGYTF
TRBJ2-2	TRBD2	TRBV24-1	16	many	TGTGCCACCAGTGATTTTTTGACTAGCGGCGCCGGGGAGCTGTTTTTT	CATSDFLTSGAGELFF
TRBJ2-2	.	TRBV7-2	15	many	TGTGCCAGCAGCTTGACAGGATCGAACACCGGGGAGCTGTTTTTT	CASSLTGSNTGELFF
TRBJ2-7	TRBD2	TRBV29-1	15	many	TGCAGCGTTGGGGATACGACTAGCGGGACCTACGAGCAGTACTTC	CSVGDTTSGTYEQYF
TRBJ1-2	TRBD1	TRBV6-5	17	.	TGTGCCAGCAGCAACTCGACAGGGAATAGGGCTAACTATGGCTACACCTTC	CASSNSTGNRANYGYTF
TRBJ1-2	.	TRBV30	14	few	TGTGCCTGGATGAACGGGTGGTCAGACTATGGCTACACCTTC	CAWMNGWSDYGYTF
TRBJ1-2	.	TRBV20-1	14	.	TGCAGTGCTAGCCCCCTGGGAGGGTTGCAGGGCTACACCTTC	CSASPLGGLQGYTF
TRBJ2-2	.	TRBV10-1	14	many	TGCGCCAGCAGTGCGGCAGGTCACACCGGGGAGCTGTTTTTT	CASSAAGHTGELFF
TRBJ1-6	TRBD1	TRBV4-2	21	.	TGTGCCAGCAGCCGCGGACAGGGTGGACCAGAAATCGTCCTAGCAGGTTCACCCCTCCACTTT	CASSRGQGGPEIVLAGSPLHF
TRBJ2-2	.	TRBV7-8	18	few	TGTGCCAGCAGCTCACTCCAGTTAGCGGCAGCGAACACCGGGGAGCTGTTTTTT	CASSSLQLAAANTGELFF
TRBJ2-7	.	TRBV29-1	12	.	TGCAGCGTCTTAAGCTGGTCCTACGAGCAGTACTTC	CSVLSWSYEQYF
TRBJ1-2	.	TRBV12-3/TRBV12-4	15	many	TGTGCCAGCAGTCTAACGAATCTACCGGCGGACGGCTACACCTTC	CASSLTNLPADGYTF
TRBJ1-1	.	TRBV4-3	14	few	TGCGCCAGCAGCCACTCTGGGGAGGGCACTGAAGCTTTCTTT	CASSHSGEGTEAFF
TRBJ2-7	.	TRBV6-6	13	few	TGTGCCAGTAGGGGAAGGGGCCAGGCCGAGCAGTACTTC	CASRGRGQAEQYF
TRBJ2-7	TRBD1	TRBV11-1	11	.	TGTGCCAGCAGCCACCGGGACAGGGAGTACTTC	CASSHRDREYF
TRBJ2-7	TRBD2	TRBV6-2/TRBV6-3	17	.	TGTGCCAGCAGTCTCCCAGCGGGAGGGCCTGATCACTACGAGCAGTACTTC	CASSLPAGGPDHYEQYF
TRBJ2-2	.	TRBV7-2	15	.	TGTGCCAGCAGCTCCCCCGGATTGAACGCCGGGGAGCTGTTTTTT	CASSSPGLNAGELFF
TRBJ1-6	.	TRBV7-9	14	once	TGTGCCAGCAGCTATCACCGGGGGAGGTCACCCCTCCACTTT	CASSYHRGRSPLHF
TRBJ1-6	.	TRBV20-1	15	.	TGCAGTGCCCCGCAGGGATACTCCTATAATTCACCCCTCCACTTT	CSAPQGYSYNSPLHF
TRBJ1-2	.	TRBV7-2	17	many	TGTGCCAGCAGCTTAGCCACAGGCGCCTCGGGCCTCGATGGCTACACCTTC	CASSLATGASGLDGYTF
TRBJ1-2	.	TRBV7-9	12	many	TGTGCCAGCAGCTTCACCGGTGGGGGCTACACCTTC	CASSFTGGGYTF
TRBJ1-6	.	TRBV18	12	.	TGTGCCAGCTCACCCGCTGATTCACCCCTCCACTTT	CASSPADSPLHF
TRBJ2-7	TRBD2	TRBV7-9	17	few	TGTGCCAGCAGCCGCCTTAGAGGGAGGGGACTAGCGGACGAGCAGTACTTC	CASSRLRGRGLADEQYF
TRBJ1-5	.	TRBV12-3/TRBV12-4	12	.	TGTGCCAGCAGTTTAGCAACAGGGAACGAGCATTTT	CASSLATGNEHF
TRBJ1-1	.	TRBV29-1	12	.	TGCAGCGCCCGTAAAGGGGACACTGAAGCTTTCTTT	CSARKGDTEAFF
TRBJ2-3	.	TRBV20-1	13	once	TGCAGTGCTAGTAGTCTTCTCACAGATACGCAGTATTTT	CSASSLLTDTQYF
TRBJ1-4	TRBD1	TRBV7-2	15	.	TGTGCCAGCAGCTGGGGGGACAGGGCCACTGAAAAACTGTTTTTT	CASSWGDRATEKLFF
TRBJ2-7	.	TRBV20-1	13	.	TGCAGTGATAGAGGTTGGGAGACCGATGAGCAGTACTTC	CSDRGWETDEQYF
TRBJ2-5	TRBD2	TRBV20-1	15	once	TGCAGTGCCCTTCCGGGACTAGTAGGGAAAGGGACCCAGTACTTC	CSALPGLVGKGTQYF
TRBJ1-1	.	TRBV9	13	many	TGTGCCAGCGGGGGTCGGCCGGGCACTGAAGCTTTCTTT	CASGGRPGTEAFF
TRBJ2-6	.	TRBV10-3	13	.	TGTGCCACCTCAACTCAGGGATCCAACGTCCTGACTTTC	CATSTQGSNVLTF
TRBJ1-5	.	TRBV12-3/TRBV12-4	14	many	TGTGCCAGCAGTTTGGTGATGGAAAGGGGGGCACAGCATTTT	CASSLVMERGAQHF
TRBJ2-1	.	TRBV29-1	13	.	TGCAGCGTTGAGGGGGCCAGCGATAATGAGCAGTTCTTC	CSVEGASDNEQFF
TRBJ2-7	.	TRBV7-3	15	.	TGTGCCAGCAGCTCACCGGCCGGGGTCGGGAACGAGCAGTACTTC	CASSSPAGVGNEQYF
TRBJ1-2	.	TRBV6-2/TRBV6-3	14	.	TGTGCCGCCACTGGCAGGGCTAACGAGAATGGCTACACCTTC	CAATGRANENGYTF
TRBJ2-7	.	TRBV20-1	14	.	TGCAGTGCTAGAGTTTCCAGGGGGGCCTACGAGCAGTACTTC	CSARVSRGAYEQYF
TRBJ2-5	.	TRBV24-1	17	.	TGTGCCACCAGCGACCTTGGGGAGCAGGTTAACCCCGAGACCCAGTACTTC	CATSDLGEQVNPETQYF
TRBJ2-7	.	TRBV9	12	many	TGTGCCAGCAGCATAGAGCAGGGCGAGCAGTACTTC	CASSIEQGEQYF
TRBJ1-4	.	TRBV10-3	14	few	TGTGCCAGCAGTGTACAGGACGATAATGAAAAACTGTTTTTT	CASSVQDDNEKLFF
TRBJ1-1	TRBD1	TRBV12-3/TRBV12-4	15	many	TGTGCCAGCACCCTCGGGACAGGGGAAGACACTGAAGCTTTCTTT	CASTLGTGEDTEAFF
TRBJ2-7	.	TRBV4-1	13	few	TGCGCCAGCAGCCAAAGCGGGCTTGGCGAGCAGTACTTC	CASSQSGLGEQYF
TRBJ2-2	.	TRBV5-1	17	few	TGCGCCAGCAGCTTGGTTGTCGGGTCGACGAACACCGGGGAGCTGTTTTTT	CASSLVVGSTNTGELFF
TRBJ1-1	.	TRBV7-2	15	.	TGTGCCAGCATTTCGGGGGGGGCCGGGAACACTGAAGCTTTCTTT	CASISGGAGNTEAFF
TRBJ2-7	TRBD1	TRBV9	14	.	TGTGCCAGCAGCGTTGAGACAGGGGGCAACGAGCAGTACTTC	CASSVETGGNEQYF
TRBJ1-1	TRBD1	TRBV7-9	17	.	TGTGCCAGCAGGAGCGGGGTGAGGGGGCGTTGGAACACTGAAGCTTTCTTT	CASRSGVRGRWNTEAFF
TRBJ1-2	.	TRBV27	13	few	TGTGCCAGCAGTGGCTTACAGGGAGGCGGCTACACCTTC	CASSGLQGGGYTF
TRBJ1-5	.	TRBV7-2	15	many	TGTGCCAGCAGCCCCCAACGGGCAGGCAATCAGCCCCAGCATTTT	CASSPQRAGNQPQHF
TRBJ1-5	.	TRBV12-3/TRBV12-4	13	few	TGTGCCAGCAGTCCCCGGGATTTGTTCCCCCAGCATTTT	CASSPRDLFPQHF
TRBJ1-4	.	TRBV7-2	13	.	TGTGCCAGCAGCTTAGGGAGTAGGGAAAAACTGTTTTTT	CASSLGSREKLFF
TRBJ1-4	TRBD1	TRBV3-1	14	.	TGTGCCAGCAGCAGGACAGGGTTTAGTGAAAAACTGTTTTTT	CASSRTGFSEKLFF